The 26 T cell receptor beta chains reported below all come from one sample, sequenced in a study of blood T cell repertoires in COVID-19. Clones were sequenced by immunoSEQ multiplex PCR, and TCRdb holds only the in-frame ones, with some missing. The repertoire holds around 180,000 clones, with 88% as singletons. The sample was peripheral blood. The receptors shown here come from a man aged 55 to 69 with acute or convalescent COVID-19.

This rearrangement joins TRBV19 to TRBJ2-2; 9 positions agree with TRBD1. CDR3 size: 14 residues. V shed 9 bases and J 7 bases; nucleotides not matched to a gene: 9. Germline CDR1 is LNHDA and CDR2 is SQIVND (reference sequence). CDR3 coding DNA: TGTGCCAGCAAAGACAGGGGGACGGGCGGGGAGCTGTTTTTT. Amino acids: CASKDRGTGGELFF.

This sequence joins TRBV7-9 and TRBJ1-2; 9 nucleotides line up with TRBD1. V was clipped by 3 bases and J by 3 bases; unmatched bases: 8. Germline-derived CDR1 and CDR2 are SEHNR and FQNEAQ (reference sequence). This CDR3 has 16 residues. The CDR3 sequence is CASSLGQGLEYYGYTF. The CDR3 nucleotides read TGTGCCAGCAGCTTGGGACAGGGTTTGGAGTACTATGGCTACACCTTC.

The V and J genes are TRBV5-8 and TRBJ1-6; a weak D match, TRBD1 (5 bases). The CDR3 is 15 residues long. Trimming cost V 5 bases and J 10 bases, with 19 bases left between them. Germline V CDR1 and CDR2: SGHTS, YDEGEE. The CDR3 sequence is CASSYGTAGGSPLHF. CDR3 sequence (DNA): TGTGCCAGCAGTTACGGTACGGCGGGGGGATCACCCCTCCACTTT.

DNA of the CDR3: TGTGCCAGCAGCCGCGTACAGGGGCTAAGTTCGCAAGAGACCCAGTACTTC. Its translation: CASSRVQGLSSQETQYF. V gene TRBV11-3 combines with J gene TRBJ2-5; TRBD1 matches 7 bases. The CDR3 spans 17 residues. The V gene end was trimmed by 5 bases and the J gene end by 2 bases; junction bases not matched to a gene: 14. CDR1 is SGHNT, CDR2 YENEEA, per germline.

The chain joins TRBV18 to TRBJ2-7, with 8 bases fitting TRBD2. This CDR3 region has 14 residues. Looked up from germline, CDR1 is KGHSH and CDR2 is LQKENI. The V segment lost 1 base and the J segment 5 bases; nucleotides outside the gene matches: 4. The CDR3 DNA reads as TGTGCCAGCTCACCACGGACGGGAGGGGACGAGCAGTACTTC. Translating it yields CASSPRTGGDEQYF.

This sequence joins TRBV7-3 and TRBJ1-3; D possibly corresponds to TRBD1 (5 bases). Trimming stripped 4 bases from V and 1 base from J, with 17 bases between. CDR1 is SGHTA, CDR2 FQGTGA, per germline. The CDR3 extends over 17 amino acids. The CDR3 loop is CASSSRPRGRSGNTIYF. The CDR3 nucleotides read TGTGCCAGCAGCTCGCGCCCTCGGGGGAGGTCTGGAAACACCATATATTTT.

CDR3 in amino acids: CASSTNPGARGETQYF. The CDR3 bases are TGTGCCAGTAGTACTAATCCAGGGGCCCGAGGAGAGACCCAGTACTTC. The rearrangement joins TRBV19 to TRBJ2-5; TRBD1 is a possible D gene (6 bases). CDR3 length: 16 residues. V shed 4 bases and J shed 4 bases, with 19 bases lying between them. Per the germline V gene, CDR1 is LNHDA and CDR2 is SQIVND (reference sequence).

This chain connects TRBV6-5 to TRBJ1-3, with 8 bases lining up with TRBD1. The V gene end was trimmed by 10 bases and the J gene end by 0 bases; junction bases not matched to a gene: 5. The CDR3 extends over 14 amino acids. Germline V gene lookup returns CDR1 MNHEY and CDR2 SVGAGI. In DNA, the CDR3 is TGTGCCAACAGGGACAGGAGCTCTGGAAACACCATATATTTT. This translates into CANRDRSSGNTIYF.

This clone was detected only once. The chain recombines TRBV6-2 or TRBV6-3 with TRBJ1-1; 9 bases align to TRBD1. The germline gives CDR1 MNHEY, CDR2 SVGEGT. This CDR3 has 15 amino acids. The trim removed 4 bases at V and 3 bases at J, leaving 6 bases unmatched. CDR3 in amino acids: CASSSRDREYTEAFF. CDR3 nucleotide sequence: TGTGCCAGCAGTTCCCGGGACAGGGAGTACACTGAAGCTTTCTTT.

The chain uses TRBV24-1 and TRBJ2-5, with 9 bases matching TRBD2. Germline values: CDR1 KGHDR, CDR2 SFDVKD. Germline trimming cut 0 bases from V and 3 bases from J; bases unmatched to any gene: 4. The CDR3 runs to 16 residues. The CDR3 reads CATSDLGVAGEETQYF. DNA for the CDR3: TGTGCCACCAGTGATTTGGGGGTAGCGGGAGAAGAGACCCAGTACTTC.

This rearrangement joins TRBV5-1 to TRBJ1-1; D remains unclear. From germline, CDR1 is SGHRS and CDR2 YFSETQ. Deletions cut 1 base from V and 1 base from J, with 5 bases between. The CDR3 spans 13 residues. DNA for the CDR3: TGCGCCAGCAGCTTGTTCGGGAACACTGAAGCTTTCTTT. Translating gives CASSLFGNTEAFF.

In regard to this clone: Other DNA sequences from this sample encode an identical CDR3 as well. The V call is TRBV6-1, the J call TRBJ2-7, with 7 bases fitting TRBD2. Germline values: CDR1 MNHNS, CDR2 SASEGT. CDR3 length: 15 residues. V lost 2 bases to trimming and J lost 2 bases; unmatched junction nucleotides: 6. The CDR3 DNA reads TGTGCCAGCAGTGAACAGGGTGGGGGGGCCTACGAGCAGTACGTC. This codes for CASSEQGGGAYEQYV.

This clone appeared once. The chain has TRBV7-9 and TRBJ1-1; TRBD1 agrees at 10 bases. Germline-derived CDR1 and CDR2 are SEHNR and FQNEAQ (reference sequence). After removal of 7 bases from V and 0 bases from J, the junction contained 5 bases not matched to a gene. This CDR3 region has 15 residues. CDR3 sequence: CASKRGQGMNTEAFF. The DNA of the CDR3 is TGTGCCAGCAAAAGGGGACAGGGGATGAACACTGAAGCTTTCTTT.

The rearrangement uses TRBV11-3 and TRBJ1-6, with unresolved D. Germline V gene data show CDR1 as SGHNT and CDR2 as YENEEA. V lost 5 bases to trimming and J lost 7 bases, with 9 bases between them. The CDR3 consists of 13 residues. CDR3 sequence: CASSEYSNSPLHF. The CDR3 nucleotides are TGTGCCAGCAGCGAATACAGCAATTCACCCCTCCACTTT.

This chain links TRBV11-2 with TRBJ1-2, with D uncertain. Trimming removed 0 bases from V and 0 bases from J, with 8 bases in between. The CDR3 contains 15 residues. Germline-derived CDR1 and CDR2 are SGHAT and FQNNGV. The CDR3 loop reads CASSLEARANYGYTF. CDR3 coding DNA: TGTGCCAGCAGCTTAGAAGCCCGGGCTAACTATGGCTACACCTTC.

The chain is built from TRBV11-3 and TRBJ2-3; D possibly corresponds to TRBD2 (6 bases). CDR1 and CDR2 (germline): SGHNT, YENEEA. V was trimmed by 4 bases and J by 4 bases, leaving 12 bases between them. This CDR3 comprises 14 residues. CDR3: CASSSRDWADTQYF. In DNA, the CDR3 is TGTGCCAGCAGCTCCCGGGACTGGGCAGATACGCAGTATTTT. Supplemented by reference TRBV11-3 and TRBJ2-3, the full variable domain reads EAGVVQSPRYKIIEKKQPVAFWCNPISGHNTLYWYLQNLGQGPELLIRYENEEAVDDSQLPKDRFSAERLKGVDSTLKIQPAELGDSAVYLCASSSRDWADTQYFGPGTRLTVL.

The count of this clone is one. The chain recombines TRBV10-2 with TRBJ2-7, with D possibly TRBD2 on 5 matching bases. The V end was cut by 6 bases, the J end by 5 bases, with 14 bases between. Germline V gene lookup returns CDR1 WSHSY and CDR2 SAAADI. CDR3 length: 13 residues. The CDR3 reads CASRLTRAHEQYV. CDR3 DNA: TGCGCCAGCAGGCTTACTAGGGCCCACGAGCAGTACGTC.

V usage is TRBV5-5 and J usage is TRBJ1-4; possible D gene TRBD1, 6 bases. Trimming stripped 1 base from V and 5 bases from J, with 9 bases between. The germline gives CDR1 SGHKS, CDR2 YYEKEE (reference sequence). This CDR3 spans 14 amino acids. CDR3 amino acids: CASSLRGGNEKLFF. DNA of the CDR3: TGTGCCAGCAGCTTGAGAGGGGGAAATGAAAAACTGTTTTTT.

The chain links TRBV9 to TRBJ2-1; 8 bases match TRBD2. The CDR3 spans 16 residues. J was trimmed by 4 bases and V by 0 bases; bases with no gene match: 6. Germline loops: CDR1 SGDLS, CDR2 YYNGEE. The CDR3 loop is CASSVGGSGAYNEQFF. CDR3 in DNA: TGTGCCAGCAGCGTAGGGGGTAGCGGGGCTTACAATGAGCAGTTCTTC. Full variable domain (rest looked up from reference TRBV9 and TRBJ2-1): DSGVTQTPKHLITATGQRVTLRCSPRSGDLSVYWYQQSLDQGLQFLIQYYNGEERAKGNILERFSAQQFPDLHSELNLSSLELGDSALYFCASSVGGSGAYNEQFFGPGTRLTVL.

This rearrangement joins TRBV11-2 to TRBJ2-2, with 11 bases fitting TRBD2. This CDR3 has 15 residues. Germline V CDR1 and CDR2: SGHAT, FQNNGV. V lost 5 bases to trimming and J lost 3 bases; unmatched junction nucleotides: 2. CDR3 nucleotides: TGTGCCAGCAGCCAACTAGCGGGGGACACCGGGGAGCTGTTTTTT. Translated: CASSQLAGDTGELFF.

The chain links TRBV11-2 to TRBJ1-5; TRBD1 aligns across 9 bases. Per germline, CDR1 SGHAT and CDR2 FQNNGV. CDR3 size: 14 residues. With V trimmed by 3 bases and J by 7 bases, 4 bases remained unmatched. The CDR3 DNA follows: TGTGCCAGCAGCTTGGACAGGGGTGGGCAGCCCCAGCATTTT. Translation: CASSLDRGGQPQHF.

In its sample, this clone was seen a few times. The chain has TRBV9 and TRBJ2-3; TRBD1 agrees at 9 bases. This CDR3 is 15 amino acids long. Germline V gene lookup returns CDR1 SGDLS and CDR2 YYNGEE. Trimming at V came to 4 bases and at J to 1 base, leaving 4 bases not matched to a gene. CDR3 nucleotides: TGTGCCAGCAGCCCGCGGACAGGGGGCACAGATACGCAGTATTTT. This gives the protein CASSPRTGGTDTQYF.

This rearrangement joins TRBV6-1 to TRBJ1-2, with a tentative D call TRBD1 (5 bases). CDR1 and CDR2 (germline): MNHNS, SASEGT. Trimming left V 2 bases short and J 3 bases short, with 16 bases between. The CDR3 runs 16 residues. For the CDR3, the DNA is TGTGCCAGCAGTGAATGGGCGACAGCCCAGTACTATGGCTACACCTTC. Encoded protein: CASSEWATAQYYGYTF.

The chain combines TRBV9 with TRBJ2-5, with D perhaps TRBD1 (5 bases). CDR1 is SGDLS and CDR2 is YYNGEE in the germline V gene. The CDR3 is 12 amino acids. The V end was cut by 1 base, the J end by 7 bases, with 8 bases between. In DNA form, the CDR3 reads TGTGCCAGCAGCGTACAGCAGGGGACCCAGTACTTC. Translation: CASSVQQGTQYF.

The genes are TRBV10-3 and TRBJ2-7; 10 nucleotides line up with TRBD2. Losses at the gene ends were 10 bases for V and 1 base for J; bases not matched to a gene: 10. The CDR3 sequence is 15 residues long. Germline assignment: CDR1 ENHRY and CDR2 SYGVKD. The CDR3 spells CATKPGTSESYEQYF. The CDR3 DNA reads as TGTGCCACCAAACCCGGGACTAGCGAATCCTACGAGCAGTACTTC.

The V call is TRBV19, the J call TRBJ2-7, with 8 bases that match TRBD1. With V trimmed by 4 bases and J by 3 bases, 5 bases remained unmatched. The germline gives CDR1 LNHDA, CDR2 SQIVND (reference sequence). The CDR3 spans 14 residues. In nucleotides, the CDR3 is TGTGCCAGTAGTACGGACAGGGTAGGCTACGAGCAGTACTTC. It translates to CASSTDRVGYEQYF.